Following are 26 T cell receptor beta chains from one sample sequenced in a study of a mutant IDH1 vaccine in newly diagnosed glioma. The time point is: baseline, week 1 (first vaccination visit). Indicated treatment: pre-vaccination baseline after standard-of-care therapy. The assay was immunoSEQ multiplex PCR, and TCRdb's table has in-frame clones only and misses some. The table shows 85,000 to 100,000 clones, with 85% to 90% occurring only once. The sequenced sample was PBMCs, obtained from a glioma patient treated with radiotherapy, temozolomide or both. Receptors were obtained from a woman aged 50 to 60 with glioma.

The chain couples TRBV9 to TRBJ1-3; D might be TRBD1 (6 bases). The germline gives CDR1 SGDLS, CDR2 YYNGEE. Trimming stripped 3 bases from V and 0 bases from J, with 10 bases between. CDR3 length: 15 residues. The DNA of the CDR3 is TGTGCCAGCAGCGCTTGGACAGACTCTGGAAACACCATATATTTT. It yields the protein CASSAWTDSGNTIYF.

The CDR3 region has the DNA TGTGCCAGCAGCTTAGGTGGACAGTACAATGAGCAGTTCTTC. It codes for CASSLGGQYNEQFF. The V gene is TRBV7-2, the J gene TRBJ2-1, with D possibly TRBD1 on 6 matching bases. The CDR3 sequence is 14 residues long. Germline CDR1 is SGHTA and CDR2 is FQGNSA. The V end lost 1 base, the J end lost 4 bases, and 8 bases lay between the germline ends.

This clone has just one count. In DNA form, the CDR3 reads TGTGCCAGCAGCTCCCAGGGGAGCTTGAACACTGAAGCTTTCTTT. It yields the protein CASSSQGSLNTEAFF. V usage is TRBV7-8 and J usage is TRBJ1-1; D may be TRBD1 (6 bases). V was clipped by 4 bases and J by 0 bases, with 12 bases between them. CDR3 length: 15 amino acids. Germline-derived CDR1 and CDR2 are SGHVS and FQNEAQ. Based on the CDR3 plus reference TRBV7-8 and TRBJ1-1, the full variable domain is GAGVSQSPRYKVAKRGQDVALRCDPISGHVSLFWYQQALGQGPEFLTYFQNEAQLDKSGLPSDRFFAERPEGSVSTLKIQRTQQEDSAVYLCASSSQGSLNTEAFFGQGTRLTVV.

The rearrangement joins TRBV5-1 to TRBJ2-7, with TRBD1 as a possible D gene (5 bases). Germline assignment: CDR1 SGHRS and CDR2 YFSETQ. Trimming pared 0 bases from V and 6 bases from J, leaving 13 bases between. The CDR3 contains 14 residues. CDR3 amino acids: CASSLDVGRGEQYF. CDR3 DNA: TGCGCCAGCAGCTTGGACGTGGGAAGGGGCGAGCAGTACTTC.

For the CDR3, the DNA is TGTGCCAGCAGCGAGTCATTAGACAGGGAAAGACGCTACGAGCAGTACTTC. Translation gives CASSESLDRERRYEQYF. V is TRBV14 and J is TRBJ2-7, with TRBD1 identical over 7 bases. Germline CDR1 reads SGHDN; CDR2 reads FVKESK. The length of the CDR3 is 17 residues. The junction had 16 bases not matched to a gene; V was cut back by 5 bases and J by 3 bases.

The chain carries TRBV6-1 and TRBJ1-1; 7 nucleotides agree with TRBD1. Germline lookup yields CDR1 MNHNS and CDR2 SASEGT. The CDR3 covers 16 residues. J gave up 7 bases and V 3 bases, and 14 bases lay outside the gene matches. CDR3 protein: CASSERTGWGSNEAFF. As DNA, the CDR3 is TGTGCCAGCAGTGAGCGGACAGGATGGGGCTCCAATGAAGCTTTCTTT.

The gene calls are TRBV18 and TRBJ2-1, with 13 bases identical to TRBD2. V shed 0 bases, J shed 8 bases, and the junction held 4 bases outside the gene matches. There are 16 residues in the CDR3. Germline V CDR1 and CDR2: KGHSH, LQKENI. CDR3 bases: TGTGCCAGCTCACCACCGGGACTAGCGGGGTCGGATGAGCAGTTCTTC. Translation: CASSPPGLAGSDEQFF.

The CDR3 sequence: CAWSFPDGPYGYTF. CDR3 DNA: TGTGCCTGGAGTTTCCCTGACGGACCCTATGGCTACACCTTC. This sequence joins TRBV30 and TRBJ1-2; D ambiguous. Trimming left V 2 bases short and J 4 bases short, with 14 bases between. Germline-derived CDR1 and CDR2 are GTSNPN and SVGIG (reference sequence). This CDR3 has 14 residues.

The V gene is TRBV5-1, the J gene TRBJ2-5, with 10 bases identical to TRBD2. The CDR3 consists of 15 residues. CDR1 is SGHRS and CDR2 is YFSETQ in the germline V gene. The J segment lost 1 base and the V segment lost 4 bases, leaving 4 bases of the junction unmatched. This CDR3 is CASSPWTSGQETQYF. The CDR3 coding sequence is TGCGCCAGCAGCCCGTGGACTAGCGGCCAAGAGACCCAGTACTTC.

Comments on this clone: Other DNA sequences of this sample code for an identical CDR3. V usage is TRBV6-6 and J usage is TRBJ1-1, with TRBD1 identical over 10 bases. The V gene end was trimmed by 2 bases and the J gene end by 5 bases; junction bases not matched to a gene: 2. This CDR3 has 14 amino acids. Germline V gene data show CDR1 as MNHNY and CDR2 as SVGAGI (reference sequence). CDR3 nucleotides: TGTGCCAGCAGTTACGACAGGGGGCGGACTGAAGCTTTCTTT. Protein product: CASSYDRGRTEAFF.

The chain uses TRBV27 and TRBJ1-1; TRBD1 is a possible D gene (6 bases). The CDR3 is 13 residues long. In germline, CDR1 is MNHEY, CDR2 SMNVEV (reference sequence). V was pared by 8 bases and J by 4 bases, with 14 bases between. The CDR3 is CASAPTGPTEAFF. The CDR3 DNA reads as TGTGCCAGCGCCCCCACAGGGCCCACTGAAGCTTTCTTT.

The chain carries TRBV27 and TRBJ2-7, with a tentative D call TRBD2 (6 bases). V lost 0 bases and J 3 bases, leaving 21 bases between the germline ends. The germline gives CDR1 MNHEY, CDR2 SMNVEV (reference sequence). The CDR3 covers 18 residues. CDR3 sequence reads: CASSLSVLGGAGYYEQYF. The CDR3 nucleotides read TGTGCCAGCAGTTTATCGGTCTTAGGAGGGGCAGGGTACTACGAGCAGTACTTC.

CDR3 in DNA: TGCGCCAGCAGCTTCGCCGGGACAGGGCCGTACAATGAGCAGTTCTTC. This encodes CASSFAGTGPYNEQFF. The rearrangement uses TRBV5-1 and TRBJ2-1; 9 bases map to TRBD1. The CDR3 loop spans 16 amino acids. Germline V gives CDR1 SGHRS, CDR2 YFSETQ. V gave up 2 bases and J gave up 4 bases; unmatched junction bases: 7.

The chain joins TRBV9 to TRBJ2-3, with TRBD2 identical over 10 bases. Germline CDR1 reads SGDLS; CDR2 reads YYNGEE. This CDR3 comprises 19 residues. After removal of 1 base from V and 2 bases from J, the junction contained 13 bases not matched to a gene. CDR3 nucleotide sequence: TGTGCCAGCAGCGTAAAAGCGGGAGGGCCTTTAACGTTCACAGATACGCAGTATTTT. It specifies CASSVKAGGPLTFTDTQYF. Using reference TRBV9 and TRBJ2-3 for the parts outside the CDR3, the full variable domain is DSGVTQTPKHLITATGQRVTLRCSPRSGDLSVYWYQQSLDQGLQFLIQYYNGEERAKGNILERFSAQQFPDLHSELNLSSLELGDSALYFCASSVKAGGPLTFTDTQYFGPGTRLTVL.

V is TRBV7-6 and J is TRBJ1-1; 8 bases fit TRBD1. V trimming: 5 bases; J trimming: 1 base; junction bases outside the gene matches: 6. The CDR3 consists of 15 residues. From germline, CDR1 is SGHVS and CDR2 FNYEAQ. CDR3 region: CASSPQGAKNTEAFF. CDR3 nucleotides: TGTGCCAGCAGCCCTCAGGGGGCGAAGAACACTGAAGCTTTCTTT. Combining the CDR3 with reference TRBV7-6 and TRBJ1-1 gives the whole variable domain GAGVSQSPRYKVTKRGQDVALRCDPISGHVSLYWYRQALGQGPEFLTYFNYEAQQDKSGLPNDRFSAERPEGSISTLTIQRTEQRDSAMYRCASSPQGAKNTEAFFGQGTRLTVV.

The gene calls are TRBV5-5 and TRBJ1-5; D remains ambiguous. This CDR3 comprises 13 residues. The germline V gene encodes CDR1 SGHKS and CDR2 YYEKEE (reference sequence). V gave up 0 bases and J gave up 1 base, with 2 bases separating them. The CDR3 nucleotides are TGTGCCAGCAGCTTGGTCAGCAATCAGCCCCAGCATTTT. Protein: CASSLVSNQPQHF.

The rearrangement links TRBV19 to TRBJ2-7; 10 nucleotides align to TRBD1. The V segment lost 6 bases and the J segment 3 bases; nucleotides outside the gene matches: 8. There are 15 residues in the CDR3. The germline CDR1 and CDR2 sequences are LNHDA and SQIVND (reference sequence). CDR3 in amino acids: CASSPGTGEGYEQYF. The CDR3, as DNA: TGTGCCAGTAGCCCCGGGACAGGGGAGGGCTACGAGCAGTACTTC.

The chain employs TRBV11-1 and TRBJ2-3, with TRBD2 matching 7 bases. The junction had 8 bases not matched to a gene; V was cut back by 2 bases and J by 6 bases. This CDR3 region has 15 residues. In germline, CDR1 is SGHAT, CDR2 FQDESV (reference sequence). Here the CDR3 DNA reads TGTGCCAGCAGCTTACCGGGAGGAGGCTGGGATACGCAGTATTTT. Protein: CASSLPGGGWDTQYF.

This clone appeared once. The rearrangement uses TRBV7-2 and TRBJ2-5, with 7 bases aligning to TRBD2. In germline, CDR1 is SGHTA, CDR2 FQGNSA. V was pared by 5 bases and J by 3 bases, with 6 bases of the junction left unmatched. This CDR3 contains 14 residues. The CDR3 loop reads CASSAELAEETQYF. DNA for the CDR3: TGTGCCAGCAGCGCAGAGCTAGCGGAAGAGACCCAGTACTTC. Together with reference TRBV7-2 and TRBJ2-5, the CDR3 gives the full variable domain: GAGVSQSPSNKVTEKGKDVELRCDPISGHTALYWYRQSLGQGLEFLIYFQGNSAPDKSGLPSDRFSAERTGGSVSTLTIQRTQQEDSAVYLCASSAELAEETQYFGPGTRLLVL.

The rearrangement joins TRBV28 to TRBJ1-5, with a weak D call TRBD1 (5 bases). Germline values: CDR1 MDHEN, CDR2 SYDVKM. The CDR3 sequence is 16 residues long. Trimming pared 5 bases from V and 1 base from J, leaving 15 bases between. DNA for the CDR3: TGTGCCAGCAGTCCCCGGGGGAGCGGAAGCAATCAGCCCCAGCATTTT. Amino acid sequence: CASSPRGSGSNQPQHF.

The rearrangement links TRBV19 to TRBJ2-1, with D possibly being TRBD2 (5 bases). The CDR3 consists of 14 residues. The germline CDR1 and CDR2 sequences are LNHDA and SQIVND (reference sequence). Trimming shortened V by 0 bases and J by 5 bases, and 8 bases separated the two germline ends. CDR3 in amino acids: CASSIDSAHNEQFF. DNA for the CDR3: TGTGCCAGTAGTATAGATAGCGCACACAATGAGCAGTTCTTC.

V usage is TRBV5-4 and J usage is TRBJ2-7; 13 nucleotides align to TRBD2. The CDR3 loop spans 15 amino acids. From germline, CDR1 is SGHNT and CDR2 YYREEE (reference sequence). J was trimmed by 2 bases and V by 4 bases; bases with no gene match: 3. The CDR3 sequence: CASSPGTSGTYEQYF. CDR3 in DNA: TGTGCCAGCAGCCCCGGGACTAGCGGGACCTACGAGCAGTACTTC.

This chain connects TRBV7-9 to TRBJ2-1; no clear D. Trimming removed 2 bases from V and 4 bases from J, with 15 bases in between. This CDR3 contains 16 residues. Germline values: CDR1 SEHNR, CDR2 FQNEAQ (reference sequence). In DNA, the CDR3 is TGTGCCAGCAGCTTAATTTCAGGCCCCGCTTACAATGAGCAGTTCTTC. Encoded protein: CASSLISGPAYNEQFF.

This rearrangement joins TRBV6-5 to TRBJ1-1; D gene uncertain. CDR1 and CDR2 (germline): MNHEY, SVGAGI. V lost 2 bases to trimming and J lost 9 bases, with 7 bases between them. This CDR3 contains 11 residues. The CDR3 loop is CASSYGRKAFF. The DNA of the CDR3 is TGTGCCAGCAGTTACGGGAGAAAAGCTTTCTTT.

V gene TRBV7-8 combines with J gene TRBJ2-1, with D possibly TRBD2 on 5 matching bases. From germline, CDR1 is SGHVS and CDR2 FQNEAQ. V was pared by 7 bases and J by 3 bases, with 19 bases between. This CDR3 region has 16 residues. The CDR3 here is CASTEVEGGYYNEQFF. CDR3 DNA sequence: TGTGCCAGCACCGAGGTCGAGGGCGGATACTACAATGAGCAGTTCTTC.

The V call is TRBV15, the J call TRBJ2-1; a weak D match, TRBD1 (8 bases). Trimming removed 0 bases from V and 10 bases from J, with 22 bases in between. CDR1 is LNHNV and CDR2 is YYDKDF in the germline V gene (reference sequence). The CDR3 sequence is 17 residues long. CDR3 bases: TGTGCCACCAGCAGAGATCGGGCAGGGGGCCCGGGGGGCGAGCAGTTCTTC. Translation gives CATSRDRAGGPGGEQFF.